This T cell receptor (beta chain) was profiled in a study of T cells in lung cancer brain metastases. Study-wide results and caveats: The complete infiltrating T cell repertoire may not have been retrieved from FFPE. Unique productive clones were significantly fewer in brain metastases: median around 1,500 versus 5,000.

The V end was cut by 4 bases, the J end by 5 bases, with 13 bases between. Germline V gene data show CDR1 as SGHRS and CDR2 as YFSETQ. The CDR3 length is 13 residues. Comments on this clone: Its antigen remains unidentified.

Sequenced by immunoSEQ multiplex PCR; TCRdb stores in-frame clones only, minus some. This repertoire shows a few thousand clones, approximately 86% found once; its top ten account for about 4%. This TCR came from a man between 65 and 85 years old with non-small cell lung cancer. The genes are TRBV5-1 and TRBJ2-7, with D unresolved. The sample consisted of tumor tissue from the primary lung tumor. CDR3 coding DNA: TGCGCCAGCAGCCCGAGAATCGGCAACGAGCAGTACTTC. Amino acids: CASSPRIGNEQYF.